Sequencing of this TCR beta chain was carried out in a study of T-cell reconstitution after alpha-beta-depleted transplantation in children. Unique molecular identifiers were incorporated during preparation of the TCRbeta library. TCRdb re-derived calls from the PCR reads in MiXCR, one entry per CDR3 protein. The sample yields 250,000 to 300,000 distinct CDR3 sequences, approximately 7.3% seen once. Study-wide findings and caveats: T-cell numbers and diversity one year post-transplant derived largely from freshly generated T cells.

The ends were cut back, 4 bases at V and 10 bases at J, with 10 bases in the middle. The CDR3 length is 12 residues. The V gene's germline CDR1 is KGHDR and CDR2 SFDVKD. This clonotype appeared many times. Its antigen is not known. The source of this sequence is a female patient aged 2-15 years who had a stem cell transplant for Fanconi anemia, so the T cells may come from the graft donor. The chain employs TRBV24-1 and TRBJ2-1; D unclear. This specimen consisted of peripheral blood, obtained 360 days after TCRalphabeta/CD19-depleted stem cell transplant. The CDR3 DNA sequence: TGTGCCACCAGTGACCCTCTGGCGGAGCAGTTCTTC. Translating it yields CATSDPLAEQFF.